This TCR beta chain emerged from a study of shared clonotypes between healthy human individuals. Looking at the study overall: Ranging from 18 to 49 in age, donors were two women and a few men. Study results and caveats: All-four-donor shared clonotypes had higher generation probabilities than non-shared clonotypes did. Naive subsets, compared against memory subsets, generally had larger estimated richness values.

Using roughly 180 ng DNA, approximately 30,000 T cell genomes, the sorted-subset replicate PCRs were run. The repertoire was sequenced with immunoSEQ multiplex PCR; TCRdb's copy has only in-frame clones and lacks some. The sample has about 680,000 clones, approximately 75% seen once; the top ten hold approximately 1.8%. On this clone itself: Its specificity is unknown. The junction departs from the called germline gene at one end, perhaps through a read error.

Germline V gene lookup returns CDR1 MNHEY and CDR2 SMNVEV (reference sequence). CDR3 size: 15 residues. Sequenced material: memory CD4+ T cells sorted from blood. Indicated subset: CD45RA-negative fraction. This TCR came from a woman in her twenties or thirties in good health. The chain is built from TRBV27 and TRBJ1-1, with a weak D call TRBD1 (6 bases). The CDR3 protein is CASCFWGRGNTEAFF. In DNA form, the CDR3 reads TGTGCCAGCTGTTTTTGGGGGCGAGGGAACACTGAAGCTTTCTTT.